These T cell receptor beta chains were read from a single sample in a study of post-analysis software for immune sequencing data. TCRdb processed the PCR reads anew with MiXCR; each CDR3 protein has one entry. The sample comprises about half a million distinct CDR3 sequences, less than 45% of which are singletons, and about 12% rests with the top ten. Sequenced input: blood. The receptor source for this set is a girl under 18 with multiple sclerosis. CDR3s include the opening cysteine and the closing phenylalanine or tryptophan. The D gene is left open where the match is weak. Not all rows give a size; the values are once, few, many and, for expanded clones, a class.

TRBJ1-6 TRBD1 few TRBV3-1 CASSQGRGNSNSPLHF TGTGCCAGCAGCCAAGGCAGGGGGAATAGTAATTCACCCCTCCACTTT
TRBJ2-3 TRBD2 NA TRBV5-1 CASSLSSGSGGDTQYF TGCGCCAGCAGCTTGAGTAGCGGGAGTGGTGGAGATACGCAGTATTTT
TRBJ1-5 NA NA TRBV4-2 CASSQLGQDGQPQHF TGTGCCAGCAGCCAGTTGGGACAAGACGGTCAGCCCCAGCATTTT
TRBJ2-7 NA NA TRBV20-1 CSPTRTRIEQYF TGCAGTCCGACCAGAACCCGCATCGAGCAGTACTTC
TRBJ2-1 NA NA TRBV20-1 CSAGRLGQGNEQFF TGCAGTGCTGGGAGGCTTGGGCAGGGGAATGAGCAGTTCTTC
TRBJ1-2 NA once TRBV7-2 CASSSRGGIYGYTF TGTGCCAGCAGCTCTCGGGGCGGAATCTATGGCTACACCTTC
TRBJ1-5 TRBD1 few TRBV2 CASSGQGDNQPQHF TGTGCCAGCAGTGGACAGGGGGATAATCAGCCCCAGCATTTT
TRBJ2-5 NA NA TRBV5-1 CASSRGSETQYF TGCGCCAGCAGCCGGGGGTCTGAGACCCAGTACTTC
TRBJ2-7 NA few TRBV27 CASSLLGRSSYEQYF TGTGCCAGCAGTTTATTGGGTCGTAGCTCCTACGAGCAGTACTTC
TRBJ2-7 NA NA TRBV30 CAWTRIRSEQYF TGTGCCTGGACCCGTATAAGGTCCGAGCAGTACTTC
TRBJ1-4 NA NA TRBV5-1 CASSLLGDRYEKLFF TGCGCCAGCAGCTTGTTAGGGGATCGGTATGAAAAACTGTTTTTT
TRBJ2-1 NA few TRBV10-3 CAISDGYNEQFF TGTGCCATCAGTGACGGATACAATGAGCAGTTCTTC
TRBJ1-2 NA few TRBV20-1 CSALSSKDYGYTF TGCAGTGCTCTGTCAAGCAAGGACTATGGCTACACCTTC
TRBJ2-5 NA few TRBV20-1 CSANPGSPETQYF TGCAGTGCTAATCCCGGGAGCCCAGAGACCCAGTACTTC
TRBJ1-4 TRBD1 NA TRBV12-3/TRBV12-4 CASSPDTQGQPNEKLFF TGTGCCAGCAGTCCCGACACCCAGGGACAGCCGAATGAAAAACTGTTTTTT
TRBJ2-1 TRBD2 NA TRBV4-1 CASSQVEAGPTYNEQFF TGCGCCAGCAGCCAAGTGGAAGCGGGGCCAACCTACAATGAGCAGTTCTTC
TRBJ1-5 TRBD1 NA TRBV29-1 CSVVTGVGQPQHF TGCAGCGTCGTAACAGGGGTCGGGCAGCCCCAGCATTTT
TRBJ2-1 TRBD2 NA TRBV5-1 CASSVQGGSSYNEQFF TGCGCCAGCAGCGTCCAAGGCGGGAGCTCCTACAATGAGCAGTTCTTC
TRBJ2-3 NA NA TRBV4-1 CASSSQGGFMDTQYF TGCGCCAGCAGCTCCCAAGGGGGATTCATGGATACGCAGTATTTT
TRBJ2-1 NA NA TRBV10-3 CASSYGRSLYNEQFF TGTGCCAGCAGTTACGGGCGGAGCCTATACAATGAGCAGTTCTTC
TRBJ1-2 NA NA TRBV7-9 CASSLPRTAQIYNYGYTF TGTGCCAGCAGCTTACCGAGGACGGCCCAAATCTATAACTATGGCTACACCTTC
TRBJ2-5 NA few TRBV20-1 CSAAQGRRQETQYF TGCAGTGCCGCCCAAGGCCGCCGGCAAGAGACCCAGTACTTC
TRBJ2-7 NA NA TRBV20-1 CSAALGYVGCEQYF TGCAGTGCGGCCCTTGGTTACGTGGGCTGCGAGCAGTACTTC
TRBJ2-3 NA NA TRBV7-9 CASSPGSRDTQYF TGTGCCAGCAGCCCCGGATCCAGGGATACGCAGTATTTT
TRBJ2-5 NA NA TRBV20-1 CSARGGLNEQYF TGCAGTGCCCGCGGAGGGCTCAATGAGCAGTACTTC
TRBJ2-7 TRBD2 few TRBV5-1 CASSLAMTSGSSYEQYF TGCGCCAGCAGCTTGGCCATGACTAGCGGGAGCTCCTACGAGCAGTACTTC
TRBJ1-6 NA NA TRBV6-1 CASSAEGWGSPLHF TGTGCCAGCAGTGCTGAAGGGTGGGGTTCACCCCTCCACTTT
TRBJ1-5 NA NA TRBV29-1 CSVGLDHNQPQHF TGCAGCGTTGGATTGGACCATAATCAGCCCCAGCATTTT
TRBJ2-1 NA NA TRBV18 CASSQSGSSSSYNEQFF TGTGCCAGCTCCCAGTCTGGCTCCTCGAGCTCCTACAATGAGCAGTTCTTC
TRBJ1-5 TRBD1 NA TRBV28 CASRSGGGQSNQPQHF TGTGCCAGCAGATCGGGAGGGGGACAGAGCAATCAGCCCCAGCATTTT
TRBJ2-1 TRBD2 NA TRBV28 CASSFIGLAGGPNEQFF TGTGCCAGCAGTTTCATAGGACTAGCGGGAGGGCCGAATGAGCAGTTCTTC
TRBJ2-2 TRBD1 NA TRBV28 CASSFPGTDNTGELFF TGTGCCAGCAGTTTCCCCGGGACAGACAACACCGGGGAGCTGTTTTTT
TRBJ1-2 TRBD1 NA TRBV20-1 CSAGQGAGYGYTF TGCAGTGCTGGACAGGGGGCTGGCTATGGCTACACCTTC
TRBJ2-6 NA few TRBV20-1 CSARGGFGANVLTF TGCAGTGCTAGAGGCGGATTTGGGGCCAACGTCCTGACTTTC
TRBJ2-7 TRBD1 NA TRBV20-1 CSASLPGQFSYEQYF TGCAGTGCTAGTCTCCCGGGACAGTTCTCCTACGAGCAGTACTTC
TRBJ1-2 TRBD1 NA TRBV28 CASTPQGGVHGYTF TGTGCCAGCACCCCTCAGGGGGGGGTCCATGGCTACACCTTC
TRBJ1-2 NA NA TRBV29-1 CSVEYLNYGYTF TGCAGCGTTGAGTACCTTAACTATGGCTACACCTTC
TRBJ2-7 NA NA TRBV7-9 CASSFAENPYEQYF TGTGCCAGCAGCTTTGCGGAGAACCCTTACGAGCAGTACTTC
TRBJ2-3 NA NA TRBV10-3 CAISEGAPDTQYF TGTGCCATCAGTGAAGGGGCCCCAGATACGCAGTATTTT
TRBJ2-1 TRBD1 NA TRBV7-2 CASSDARDRGNEQFF TGTGCCAGCAGCGACGCCCGGGACAGGGGCAATGAGCAGTTCTTC
TRBJ1-1 TRBD1 NA TRBV3-1 CASSPGTGGNTEAFF TGTGCCAGCAGCCCGGGGACAGGGGGCAACACTGAAGCTTTCTTT
TRBJ2-7 NA few TRBV4-1 CASGHRDEQYF TGCGCCAGCGGCCACAGGGACGAGCAGTACTTC
TRBJ2-7 NA NA TRBV3-1 CASSNDRPGSYEQYF TGTGCCAGCAGCAACGACAGGCCCGGCTCCTACGAGCAGTACTTC